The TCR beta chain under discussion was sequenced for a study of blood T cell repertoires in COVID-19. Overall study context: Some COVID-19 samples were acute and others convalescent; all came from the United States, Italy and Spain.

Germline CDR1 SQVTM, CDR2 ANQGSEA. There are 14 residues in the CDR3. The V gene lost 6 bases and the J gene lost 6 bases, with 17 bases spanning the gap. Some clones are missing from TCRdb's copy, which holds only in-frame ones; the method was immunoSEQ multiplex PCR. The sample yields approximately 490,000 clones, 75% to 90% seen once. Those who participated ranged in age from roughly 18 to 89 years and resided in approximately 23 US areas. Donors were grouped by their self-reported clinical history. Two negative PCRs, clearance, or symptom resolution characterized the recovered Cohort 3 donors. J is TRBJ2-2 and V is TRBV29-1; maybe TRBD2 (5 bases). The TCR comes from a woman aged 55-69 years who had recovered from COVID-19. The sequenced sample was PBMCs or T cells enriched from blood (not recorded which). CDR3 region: CSVTLAGGPGELFF. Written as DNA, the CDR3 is TGCAGCGTGACCCTTGCCGGAGGTCCCGGGGAGCTGTTTTTT.